A selection of T cell receptor beta chains follows, all from one sample in a study of T cells in Graves' hyperthyroidism and ophthalmopathy. MiXCR, applied by TCRdb to the multiplex PCR reads, yields one record per CDR3 protein. This sample has 550,000 to 850,000 distinct CDR3 sequences, with 18% found just once. Sequencing was carried out using blood. These receptors all come from a woman aged 45 to 65 with Graves' hyperthyroidism that later progressed to Graves' ophthalmopathy. Each CDR3 is given with its conserved first and last residue. A D gene is named only where the DNA matches it firmly. Not every row has a clone size; where given, it reads once, few, many or a size class.

v_gene	d_gene	j_gene	abundance	CDR3aa	CDR3nt
TRBV6-5	-	TRBJ1-4	few	CASSYVRQRNEKLFF	TGTGCCAGCAGTTACGTTCGACAGAGAAATGAAAAACTGTTTTTT
TRBV5-1	-	TRBJ2-1	few	CASSLRSENNEQFF	TGCGCCAGCAGCCTCCGGTCGGAGAACAATGAGCAGTTCTTC
TRBV19	-	TRBJ1-1	-	CASKSSTGLNTEAFF	TGTGCCAGTAAGTCCAGCACAGGCTTGAACACTGAAGCTTTCTTT
TRBV19	TRBD1	TRBJ1-1	-	CASSPRQGLTTEAFF	TGTGCCAGTAGTCCGCGACAGGGGTTGACCACTGAAGCTTTCTTT
TRBV7-6	TRBD1	TRBJ2-3	many	CASSQTGGSADTQYF	TGTGCCAGCAGCCAGACAGGGGGCAGCGCAGATACGCAGTATTTT
TRBV20-1	-	TRBJ1-5	-	CSTREATPGNQPQHF	TGCAGTACTAGAGAGGCGACCCCCGGGAATCAGCCCCAGCATTTT
TRBV11-2	TRBD1	TRBJ2-3	many	CASSLTGGTADTQYF	TGTGCCAGCAGCTTAACAGGGGGCACGGCAGATACGCAGTATTTT
TRBV7-2	TRBD1	TRBJ1-3	many	CASSYETGGTGNTIYF	TGTGCCAGCAGCTATGAGACAGGGGGCACGGGAAACACCATATATTTT
TRBV4-1	-	TRBJ1-1	few	CASSQDLIMGAFF	TGCGCCAGCAGCCAAGACCTCATCATGGGAGCTTTCTTT
TRBV3-1	-	TRBJ1-5	few	CASSQGDSNQPHHF	TGTGCCAGCAGCCAAGGTGACAGTAATCAGCCCCATCATTTT
TRBV12-3/TRBV12-4	TRBD1	TRBJ1-4	many	CASRTQGKNEKLFF	TGTGCCAGCAGAACACAGGGGAAGAATGAAAAACTGTTTTTT
TRBV9	-	TRBJ2-1	-	CASSVSIAVTYNEQFF	TGTGCCAGCAGCGTAAGCATAGCGGTTACCTACAATGAGCAGTTCTTC
TRBV11-2	-	TRBJ1-4	many	CASSLSRRGVANEKLFF	TGTGCCAGCAGCTTATCCCGTAGGGGGGTAGCTAATGAAAAACTGTTTTTT
TRBV5-1	TRBD1	TRBJ1-2	-	CASSAKKQGAPVDGYTF	TGCGCCAGCAGCGCGAAAAAACAGGGGGCCCCAGTAGATGGCTACACCTTC
TRBV2	-	TRBJ2-5	-	CASSSQGRGGQETQYF	TGTGCCAGCAGTTCTCAGGGACGAGGCGGCCAAGAGACCCAGTACTTC